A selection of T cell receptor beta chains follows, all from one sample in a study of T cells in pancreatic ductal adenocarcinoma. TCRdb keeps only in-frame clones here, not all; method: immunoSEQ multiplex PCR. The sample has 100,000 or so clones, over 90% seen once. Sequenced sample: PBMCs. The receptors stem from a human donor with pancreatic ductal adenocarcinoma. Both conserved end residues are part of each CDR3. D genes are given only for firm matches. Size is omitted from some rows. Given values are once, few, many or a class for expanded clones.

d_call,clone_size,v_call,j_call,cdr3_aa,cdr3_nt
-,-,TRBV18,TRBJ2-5,CASSPLHRVEETQYF,TGTGCCAGCTCACCATTGCACAGGGTTGAAGAGACCCAGTACTTC
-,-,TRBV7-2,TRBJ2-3,CASSFDRDTQYF,TGTGCCAGCAGCTTTGATAGAGATACGCAGTATTTT
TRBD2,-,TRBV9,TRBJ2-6,CASNLAGGPGAGANVLTF,TGTGCCAGCAACCTAGCGGGAGGGCCTGGGGCTGGGGCCAACGTCCTGACTTTC
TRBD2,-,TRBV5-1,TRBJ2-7,CASSLAGSGSSYEQYF,TGCGCCAGCAGCTTGGCCGGTAGCGGGAGCTCCTACGAGCAGTACTTC
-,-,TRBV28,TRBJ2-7,CASSLFRDSYEQYF,TGTGCCAGCAGTTTATTCCGGGATTCCTACGAGCAGTACTTC
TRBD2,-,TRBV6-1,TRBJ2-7,CASSPTSGGAYEQYF,TGTGCCAGCAGTCCTACTAGCGGGGGAGCCTACGAGCAGTACTTC
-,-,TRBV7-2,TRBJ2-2,CARPEGRGLLGELFF,TGTGCCAGGCCGGAGGGCCGAGGGCTACTCGGGGAGCTGTTTTTT
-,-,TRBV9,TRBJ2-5,CASSVEDSGAPETQYF,TGTGCCAGCAGCGTAGAGGATAGCGGCGCGCCAGAGACCCAGTACTTC
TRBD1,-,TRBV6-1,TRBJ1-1,CASSPGGAGTEAFF,TGTGCCAGCAGCCCAGGGGGCGCAGGCACTGAAGCTTTCTTT
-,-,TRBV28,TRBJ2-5,CASSFSLWRSLETQYF,TGTGCCAGCAGTTTCTCTCTGTGGCGGTCTCTTGAGACCCAGTACTTC
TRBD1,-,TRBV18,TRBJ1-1,CASSPTGTGSTEAFF,TGTGCCAGCTCACCCACCGGGACAGGTTCGACTGAAGCTTTCTTT
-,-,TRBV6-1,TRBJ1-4,CASSHFPGEKLFF,TGTGCCAGCAGTCATTTTCCGGGGGAAAAACTGTTTTTT
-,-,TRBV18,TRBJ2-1,CASSLQDNEQFF,TGTGCCAGCTCACTACAGGACAATGAGCAGTTCTTC
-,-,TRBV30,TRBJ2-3,CASGRADTQYF,TGTGCCTCCGGTCGGGCAGATACGCAGTATTTT
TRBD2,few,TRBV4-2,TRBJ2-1,CASSQVRAGGPYNEQFF,TGTGCCAGCAGCCAGGTCCGAGCGGGAGGGCCCTACAATGAGCAGTTCTTC
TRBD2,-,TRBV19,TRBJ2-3,CASRTSGGTDTQYF,TGTGCCAGTCGTACTAGCGGGGGCACAGATACGCAGTATTTT
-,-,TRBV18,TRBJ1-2,CASSPPTQGYYGYTF,TGTGCCAGCTCACCGCCGACCCAGGGTTACTATGGCTACACCTTC
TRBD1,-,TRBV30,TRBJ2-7,CAWSVWGQGATYEQYF,TGTGCCTGGAGTGTATGGGGACAGGGGGCCACCTACGAGCAGTACTTC
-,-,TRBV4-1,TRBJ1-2,CASSQDVFGGGYTF,TGCGCCAGCAGCCAAGATGTATTCGGTGGTGGCTACACCTTC
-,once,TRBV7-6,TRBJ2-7,CASGSTRVGEQYF,TGTGCCAGCGGCAGTACCAGGGTGGGCGAGCAGTACTTC